The rows below give T cell receptor beta chains drawn from one sample of a study of T cell responses to AZD1222 COVID-19 vaccine. Generated by immunoSEQ multiplex PCR, the TCRdb table keeps only in-frame clones and is missing some. This sample has approximately 130,000 clones, with around 87% found just once. This specimen consisted of peripheral blood, obtained 28 days after the second AZD1222 dose. These TCRs come from an adult who received the AZD1222 COVID-19 vaccine. The CDR3 runs from the conserved cysteine through the conserved F or W. The D gene is left open where the match is weak. Clone size is given for some rows only: seen once, a few or many times, or a class if the clone is expanded.

-,once,TRBJ2-3,TRBV6-4,CASSDGSSTDTQYF
-,-,TRBJ1-3,TRBV9,CASSPGRGSGNTIYF
-,-,TRBJ2-2,TRBV20-1,CSARVLGELFF
-,-,TRBJ1-5,TRBV2,CASSDYGASNQPQHF
TRBD1,-,TRBJ1-1,TRBV29-1,CSAGTGGRDTEAFF
TRBD2,-,TRBJ2-1,TRBV3-1/TRBV3-2,CASSHPRGGSYNEQFF
TRBD2,-,TRBJ2-1,TRBV6-5,CASSYVAGGYNEQFF
-,few,TRBJ1-2,TRBV7-9,CASSLEVGSLYGYTF
-,once,TRBJ1-3,TRBV11-3,CASSSVQRAGNTIYF
TRBD2,-,TRBJ2-7,TRBV9,CASSVAAGGISEQYF
TRBD1,once,TRBJ1-2,TRBV28,CASSLYSGGAYGYTF
-,-,TRBJ1-2,TRBV7-9,CASAGQGLFYGYTF
-,-,TRBJ1-1,TRBV7-9,CASSLNKNTEAFF
-,-,TRBJ1-2,TRBV28,CASILRGSNYGYTF
TRBD1,-,TRBJ1-1,TRBV29-1,CSGSGQGNTEAFF
-,-,TRBJ2-1,TRBV6-5,CASSWGAYNEQFF
TRBD1,-,TRBJ2-7,TRBV10-1,CASSESGTGFNEQYF
TRBD1,-,TRBJ2-3,TRBV3-1/TRBV3-2,CASSPQGVLDTQYF
TRBD2,-,TRBJ2-5,TRBV5-1,CASSLSGLGETQYF
TRBD1,-,TRBJ2-7,TRBV5-1,CASSAAGTGTYEQYF
-,-,TRBJ2-7,TRBV29-1,CSVEFQGWEQYF
-,-,TRBJ1-2,TRBV2,CASSGRAGDGYTF
TRBD1,-,TRBJ1-4,TRBV2,CASSAGDRLEKLFF
-,-,TRBJ2-5,TRBV6-2/TRBV6-3,CASSSLKWETQYF
-,-,TRBJ2-5,TRBV2,CASRRASTQETQYF
-,-,TRBJ2-7,TRBV6-5,CASHSGVEQYF
-,once,TRBJ2-3,TRBV7-9,CASNAAVVLADTQYF
TRBD1,-,TRBJ1-5,TRBV12-5,CASGLPTGGTNQPQHF
-,-,TRBJ1-2,TRBV19,CASSIVTTAPRGYTF
TRBD2,-,TRBJ2-7,TRBV12-5,CASGLVRLSSGVLFEQYF
-,-,TRBJ1-5,TRBV10-2,CASSTEVSNQPQHF
-,-,TRBJ1-1,TRBV29-1,CSVPLSTEAFF
-,-,TRBJ2-2,TRBV5-8,CASSWWVRRDPRELFF
TRBD1,few,TRBJ1-1,TRBV6-1,CASSETGNGRPFF
-,-,TRBJ1-1,TRBV2,CASSTYKTGLAFF
TRBD1,once,TRBJ1-2,TRBV29-1,CSVPSGGGGYGYTF